This T cell receptor beta chain came from a study of immune heterogeneity within non-small cell lung tumors. Sample share makes this clonotype medium-sized (0.01 to 0.1%). For each sample, template was approximately 640 ng of bulk tumor genomic DNA. Several far-apart biopsies were taken per primary tumor during surgery. Samples came from untreated patients having curative surgery for newly diagnosed non-small cell lung cancer. It was with 32 V and 13 J primers that multiplex PCR amplified TCR beta CDR3. Each CDR3 protein gets one entry after TCRdb re-called the multiplex PCR reads with MiXCR. The data contain 2,000 to 2,500 distinct CDR3 sequences, less than 55% of them singletons. The CDR3 covers 15 residues. J gave up 0 bases and V 11 bases, and 6 bases lay outside the gene matches. Germline loops: CDR1 MDHEN, CDR2 SYDVKM.

The rearrangement joins TRBV28 to TRBJ1-5, with TRBD1 matching over 11 bases. Sequencing input: lung tumor tissue. This receptor was obtained from a man aged 45-65 years with non-small cell lung cancer. CDR3 region: CAGRTGGDSNQPQHF. The CDR3 DNA is TGTGCCGGTCGGACAGGGGGCGATAGCAATCAGCCCCAGCATTTT.